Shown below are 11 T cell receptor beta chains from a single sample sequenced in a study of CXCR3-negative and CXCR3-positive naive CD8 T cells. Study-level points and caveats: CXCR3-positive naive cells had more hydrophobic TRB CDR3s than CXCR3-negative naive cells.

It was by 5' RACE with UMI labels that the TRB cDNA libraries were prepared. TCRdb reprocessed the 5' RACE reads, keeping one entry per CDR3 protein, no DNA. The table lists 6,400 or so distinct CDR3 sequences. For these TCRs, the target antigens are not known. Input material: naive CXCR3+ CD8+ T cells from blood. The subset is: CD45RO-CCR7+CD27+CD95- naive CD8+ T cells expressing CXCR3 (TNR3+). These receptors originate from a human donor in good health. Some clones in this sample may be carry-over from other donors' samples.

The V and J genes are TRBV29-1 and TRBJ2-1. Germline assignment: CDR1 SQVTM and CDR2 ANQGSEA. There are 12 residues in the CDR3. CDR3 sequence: CSVEDALHEQFF.

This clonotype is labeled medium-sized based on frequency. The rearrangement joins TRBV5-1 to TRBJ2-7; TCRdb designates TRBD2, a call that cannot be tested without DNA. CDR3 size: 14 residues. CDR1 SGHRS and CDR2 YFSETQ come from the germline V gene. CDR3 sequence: CASSWGESSYEQYF.

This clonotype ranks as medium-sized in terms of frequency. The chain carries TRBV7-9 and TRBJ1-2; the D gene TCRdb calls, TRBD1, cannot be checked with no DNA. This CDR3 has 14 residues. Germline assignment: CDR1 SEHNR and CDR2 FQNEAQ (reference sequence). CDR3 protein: CASSLGTANYGYTF.

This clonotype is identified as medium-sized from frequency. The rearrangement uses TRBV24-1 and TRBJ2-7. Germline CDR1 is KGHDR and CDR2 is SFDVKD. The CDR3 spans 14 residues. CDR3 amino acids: CATSDPDSSYEQYF.

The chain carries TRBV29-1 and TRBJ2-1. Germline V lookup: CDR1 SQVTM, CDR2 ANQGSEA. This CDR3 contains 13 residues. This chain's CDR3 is CSVEEGNHNEQFF.

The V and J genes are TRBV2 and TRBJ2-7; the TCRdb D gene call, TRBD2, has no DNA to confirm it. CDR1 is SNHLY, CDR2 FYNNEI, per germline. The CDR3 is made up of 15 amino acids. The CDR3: CASSDSAREDYEQYF. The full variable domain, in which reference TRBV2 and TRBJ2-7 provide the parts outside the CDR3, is EPEVTQTPSHQVTQMGQEVILRCVPISNHLYFYWYRQILGQKVEFLVSFYNNEISEKSEIFDDQFSVERPDGSNFTLKIRSTKLEDSAMYFCASSDSAREDYEQYFGPGTRLTVT.

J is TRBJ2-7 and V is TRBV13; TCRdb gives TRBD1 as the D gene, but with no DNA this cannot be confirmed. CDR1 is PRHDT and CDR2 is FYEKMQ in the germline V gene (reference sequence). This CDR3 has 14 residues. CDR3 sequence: CASSLGRGGREQYF.

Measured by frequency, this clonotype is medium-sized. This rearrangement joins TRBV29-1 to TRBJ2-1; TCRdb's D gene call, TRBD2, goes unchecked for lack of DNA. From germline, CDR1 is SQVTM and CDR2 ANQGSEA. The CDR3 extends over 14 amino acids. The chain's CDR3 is CSVAGLAGGYEQFF.

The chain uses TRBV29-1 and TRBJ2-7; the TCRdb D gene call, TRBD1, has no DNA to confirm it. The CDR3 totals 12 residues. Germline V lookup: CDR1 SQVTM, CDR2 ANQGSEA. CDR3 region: CSVSGTGYEQYF.

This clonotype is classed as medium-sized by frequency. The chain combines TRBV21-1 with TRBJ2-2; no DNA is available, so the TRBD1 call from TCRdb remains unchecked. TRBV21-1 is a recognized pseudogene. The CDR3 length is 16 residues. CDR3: CASTSSDRGHTGELFF.

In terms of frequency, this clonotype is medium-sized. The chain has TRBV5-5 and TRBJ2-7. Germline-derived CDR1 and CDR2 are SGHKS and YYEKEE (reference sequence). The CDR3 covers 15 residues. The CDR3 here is CASSLGAGGSWEQYF.